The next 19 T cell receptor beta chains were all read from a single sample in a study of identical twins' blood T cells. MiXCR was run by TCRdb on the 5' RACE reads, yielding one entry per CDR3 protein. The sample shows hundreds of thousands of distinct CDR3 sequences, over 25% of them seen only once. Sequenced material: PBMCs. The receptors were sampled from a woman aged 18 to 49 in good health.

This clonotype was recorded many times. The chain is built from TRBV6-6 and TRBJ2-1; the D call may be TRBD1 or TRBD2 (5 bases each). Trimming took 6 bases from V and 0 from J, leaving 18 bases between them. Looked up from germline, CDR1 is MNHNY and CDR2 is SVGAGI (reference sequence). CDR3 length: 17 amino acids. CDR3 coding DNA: TGTGCCAGCAGCCGGGGCTGGGGAGTAAGCTCCTACAATGAGCAGTTCTTC. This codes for CASSRGWGVSSYNEQFF.

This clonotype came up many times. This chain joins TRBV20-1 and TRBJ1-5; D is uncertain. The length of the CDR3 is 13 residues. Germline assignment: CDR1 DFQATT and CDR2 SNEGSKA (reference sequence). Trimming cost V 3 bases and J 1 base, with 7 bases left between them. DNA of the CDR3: TGCAGTGCTAGCGCCGGGAGCAATCAGCCCCAGCATTTT. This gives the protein CSASAGSNQPQHF.

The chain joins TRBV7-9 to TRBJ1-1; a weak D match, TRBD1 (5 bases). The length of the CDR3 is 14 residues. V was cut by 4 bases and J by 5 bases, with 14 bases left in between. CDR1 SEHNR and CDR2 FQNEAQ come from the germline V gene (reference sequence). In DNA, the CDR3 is TGTGCCAGCAGCTCCCGGGACTACGGGACTGAAGCTTTCTTT. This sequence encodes CASSSRDYGTEAFF.

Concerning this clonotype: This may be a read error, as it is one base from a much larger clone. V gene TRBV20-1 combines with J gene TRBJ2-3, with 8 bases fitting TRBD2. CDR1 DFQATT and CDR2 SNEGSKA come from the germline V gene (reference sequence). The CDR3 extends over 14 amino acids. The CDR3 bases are TGCGGTGCTAGAAGCGGGGGAGGCACAGATACGCAGTATTTT. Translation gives CGARSGGGTDTQYF.

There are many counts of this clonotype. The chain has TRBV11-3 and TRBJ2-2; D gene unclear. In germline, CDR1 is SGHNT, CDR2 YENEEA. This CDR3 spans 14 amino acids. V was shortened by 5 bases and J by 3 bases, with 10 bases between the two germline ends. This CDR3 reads CASSPGGDTGELFF. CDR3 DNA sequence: TGTGCCAGCAGCCCAGGCGGAGACACCGGGGAGCTGTTTTTT.

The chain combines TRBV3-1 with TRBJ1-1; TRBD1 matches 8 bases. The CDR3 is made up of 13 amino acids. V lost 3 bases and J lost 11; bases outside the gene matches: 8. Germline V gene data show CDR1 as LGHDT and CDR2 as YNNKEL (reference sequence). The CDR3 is CASSQYLQGEAFF. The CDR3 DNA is TGTGCCAGCAGCCAGTACCTACAGGGGGAGGCTTTCTTT.

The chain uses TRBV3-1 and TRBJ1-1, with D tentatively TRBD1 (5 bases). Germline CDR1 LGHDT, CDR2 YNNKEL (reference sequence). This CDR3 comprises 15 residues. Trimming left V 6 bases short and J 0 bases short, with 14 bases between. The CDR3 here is CASRAYEGVNTEAFF. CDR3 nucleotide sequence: TGTGCCAGCAGAGCATATGAAGGGGTGAACACTGAAGCTTTCTTT.

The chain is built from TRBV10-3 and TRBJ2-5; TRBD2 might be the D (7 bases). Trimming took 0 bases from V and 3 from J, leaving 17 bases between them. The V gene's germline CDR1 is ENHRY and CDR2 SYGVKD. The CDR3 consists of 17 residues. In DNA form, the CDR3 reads TGTGCCATCAGTGAGTCGAATCGCGGGGGCGATAAAGAGACCCAGTACTTC. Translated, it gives CAISESNRGGDKETQYF.

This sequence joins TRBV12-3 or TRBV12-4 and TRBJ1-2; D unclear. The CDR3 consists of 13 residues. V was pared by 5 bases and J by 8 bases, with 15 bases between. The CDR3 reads CASSPRAGGGYTF. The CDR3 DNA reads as TGTGCCAGCAGTCCTAGGGCAGGAGGAGGCTACACCTTC.

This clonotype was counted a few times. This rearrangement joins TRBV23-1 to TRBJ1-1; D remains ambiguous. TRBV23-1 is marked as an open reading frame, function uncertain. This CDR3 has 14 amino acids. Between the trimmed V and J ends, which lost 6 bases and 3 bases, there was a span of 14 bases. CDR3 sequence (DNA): TGCGCCAGCAGCCCACCTAGGTTCGACACTGAAGCTTTCTTT. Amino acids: CASSPPRFDTEAFF.

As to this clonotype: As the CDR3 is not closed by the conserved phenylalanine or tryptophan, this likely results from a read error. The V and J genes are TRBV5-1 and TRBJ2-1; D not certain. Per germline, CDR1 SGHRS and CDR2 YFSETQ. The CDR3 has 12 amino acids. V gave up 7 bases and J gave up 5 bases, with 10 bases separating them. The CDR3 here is CASSHRDNEQFC. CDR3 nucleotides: TGCGCCAGCTCCCACCGGGACAATGAGCAGTTCTGC.

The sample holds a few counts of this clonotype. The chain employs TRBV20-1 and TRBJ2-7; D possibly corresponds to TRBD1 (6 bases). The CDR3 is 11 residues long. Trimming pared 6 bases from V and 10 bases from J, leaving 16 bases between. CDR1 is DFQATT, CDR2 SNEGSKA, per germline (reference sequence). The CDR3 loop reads CSAPDRTSQYF. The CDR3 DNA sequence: TGCAGTGCCCCCGACAGGACCTCCCAGTACTTC.

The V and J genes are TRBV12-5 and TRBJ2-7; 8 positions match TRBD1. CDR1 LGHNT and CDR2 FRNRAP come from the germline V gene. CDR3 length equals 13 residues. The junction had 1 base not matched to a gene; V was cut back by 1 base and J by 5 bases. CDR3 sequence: CASGLETGDEQYF. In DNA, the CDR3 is TGTGCTAGTGGTTTGGAGACAGGGGACGAGCAGTACTTC.

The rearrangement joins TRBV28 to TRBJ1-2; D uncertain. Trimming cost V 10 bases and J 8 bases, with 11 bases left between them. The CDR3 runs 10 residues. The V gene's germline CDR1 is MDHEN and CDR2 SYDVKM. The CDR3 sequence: CATWGEGYTF. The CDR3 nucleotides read TGTGCCACCTGGGGTGAAGGCTACACCTTC.

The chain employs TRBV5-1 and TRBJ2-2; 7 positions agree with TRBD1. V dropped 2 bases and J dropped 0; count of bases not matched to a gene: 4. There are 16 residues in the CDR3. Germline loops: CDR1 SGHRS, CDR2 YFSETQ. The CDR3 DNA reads TGCGCCAGCAGCTTTTTGACAGGGCCGAACACCGGGGAGCTGTTTTTT. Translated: CASSFLTGPNTGELFF.

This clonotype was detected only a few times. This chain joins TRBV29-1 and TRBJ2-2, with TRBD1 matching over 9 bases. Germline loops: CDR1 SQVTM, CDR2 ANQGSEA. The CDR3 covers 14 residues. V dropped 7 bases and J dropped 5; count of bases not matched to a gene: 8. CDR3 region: CSAQGQGKTGELFF. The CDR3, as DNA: TGCAGCGCTCAGGGACAGGGAAAAACCGGGGAGCTGTTTTTT.

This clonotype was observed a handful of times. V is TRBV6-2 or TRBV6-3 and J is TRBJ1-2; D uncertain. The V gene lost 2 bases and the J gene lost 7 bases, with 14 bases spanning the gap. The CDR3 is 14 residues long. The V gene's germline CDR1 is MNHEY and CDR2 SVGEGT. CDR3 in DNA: TGTGCCAGCAGTTACATGGGCAGCTCGCCTGGCTACACCTTC. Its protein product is CASSYMGSSPGYTF.

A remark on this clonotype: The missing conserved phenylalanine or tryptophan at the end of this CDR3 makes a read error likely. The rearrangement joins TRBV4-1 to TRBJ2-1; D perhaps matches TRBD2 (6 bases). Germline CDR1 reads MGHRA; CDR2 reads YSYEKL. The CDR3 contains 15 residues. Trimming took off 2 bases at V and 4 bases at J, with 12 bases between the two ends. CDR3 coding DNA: TGCGCCAGCAGCCAATCGGACTACCTGTACAATGAGCAGTTCTTA. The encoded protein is CASSQSDYLYNEQFL.

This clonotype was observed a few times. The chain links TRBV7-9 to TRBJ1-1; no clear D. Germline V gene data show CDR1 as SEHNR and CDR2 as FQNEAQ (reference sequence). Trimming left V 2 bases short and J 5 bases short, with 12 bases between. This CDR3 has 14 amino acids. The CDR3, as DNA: TGTGCCAGCAGCTTACTAGGGTTTCGGACTGAAGCTTTCTTT. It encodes CASSLLGFRTEAFF.